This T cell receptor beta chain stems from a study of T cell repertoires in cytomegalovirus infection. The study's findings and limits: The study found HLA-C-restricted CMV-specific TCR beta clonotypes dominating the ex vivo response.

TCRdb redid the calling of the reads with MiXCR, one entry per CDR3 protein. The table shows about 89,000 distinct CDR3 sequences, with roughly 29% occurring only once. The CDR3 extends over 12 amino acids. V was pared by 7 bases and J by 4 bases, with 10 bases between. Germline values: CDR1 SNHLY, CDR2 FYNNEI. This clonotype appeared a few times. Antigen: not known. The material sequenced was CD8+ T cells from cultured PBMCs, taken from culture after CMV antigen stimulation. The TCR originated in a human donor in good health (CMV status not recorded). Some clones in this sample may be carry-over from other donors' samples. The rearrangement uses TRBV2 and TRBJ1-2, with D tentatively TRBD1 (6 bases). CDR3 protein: CASTLDSYGYTF. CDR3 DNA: TGTGCCAGCACCCTGGACAGCTATGGCTACACCTTC.